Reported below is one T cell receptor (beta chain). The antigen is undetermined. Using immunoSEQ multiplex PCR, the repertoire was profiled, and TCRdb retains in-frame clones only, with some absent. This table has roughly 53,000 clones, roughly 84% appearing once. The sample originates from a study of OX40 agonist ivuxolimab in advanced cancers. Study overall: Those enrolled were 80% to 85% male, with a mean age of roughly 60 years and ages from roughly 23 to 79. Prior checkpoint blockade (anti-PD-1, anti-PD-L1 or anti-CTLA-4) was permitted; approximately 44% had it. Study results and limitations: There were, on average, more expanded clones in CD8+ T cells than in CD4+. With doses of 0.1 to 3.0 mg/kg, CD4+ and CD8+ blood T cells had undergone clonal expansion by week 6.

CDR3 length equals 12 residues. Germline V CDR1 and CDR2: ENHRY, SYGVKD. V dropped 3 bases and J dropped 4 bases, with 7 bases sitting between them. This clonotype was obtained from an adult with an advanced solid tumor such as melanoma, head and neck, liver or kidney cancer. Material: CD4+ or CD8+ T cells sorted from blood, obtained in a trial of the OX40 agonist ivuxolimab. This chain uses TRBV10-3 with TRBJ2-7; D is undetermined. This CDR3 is CAISESAYEQYF. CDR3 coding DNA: TGTGCCATCAGTGAATCAGCGTACGAGCAGTACTTC.